At least ten counts were recorded for the clone carrying this T cell receptor (beta chain). TCRdb independently ran MiXCR on the 5' RACE reads; one entry per CDR3 protein. The table shows about 23,000 distinct CDR3 sequences, with approximately 28% occurring only once. Material for sequencing was tumor-infiltrating naive CD4+ T cells sorted from the breast tumor. Subset in this sample: naive CD4+ T cells, CD4+CD45RA+CD25-. This receptor was taken from a female donor with breast cancer.

The CDR3 is CASSLASGRTDTQYF. CDR3 coding DNA: TGCGCCAGCAGCTTGGCCAGCGGACGCACAGATACGCAGTATTTT. This chain uses TRBV5-1 with TRBJ2-3, with D possibly TRBD2 on 5 matching bases. Trimming stripped 0 bases from V and 1 base from J, with 9 bases between. The CDR3 is 15 amino acids. CDR1 and CDR2 (germline): SGHRS, YFSETQ.